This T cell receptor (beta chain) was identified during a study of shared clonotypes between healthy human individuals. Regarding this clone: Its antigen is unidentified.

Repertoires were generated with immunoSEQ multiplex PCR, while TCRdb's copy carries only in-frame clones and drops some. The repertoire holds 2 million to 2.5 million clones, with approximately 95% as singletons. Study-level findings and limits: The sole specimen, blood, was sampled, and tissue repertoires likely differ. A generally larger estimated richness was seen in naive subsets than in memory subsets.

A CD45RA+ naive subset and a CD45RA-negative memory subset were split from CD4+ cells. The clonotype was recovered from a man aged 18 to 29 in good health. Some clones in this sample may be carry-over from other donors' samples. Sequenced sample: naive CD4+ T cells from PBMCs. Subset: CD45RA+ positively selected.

The CDR3 loop reads CASSDPTGVGGYTF. The CDR3 coding sequence is TGTGCCAGCAGCGATCCTACAGGGGTAGGAGGCTACACCTTC. The chain is built from TRBV5-5 and TRBJ1-2; TRBD1 aligns across 7 bases. The trim removed 4 bases at V and 8 bases at J, leaving 11 bases unmatched. The germline V gene has CDR1 SGHKS and CDR2 YYEKEE (reference sequence). The CDR3 is 14 residues long.